This T cell receptor (beta chain) was recorded in a study of T cells in Graves' hyperthyroidism and ophthalmopathy. The CDR3 sequence is 15 residues long. CDR1 and CDR2 (germline): LNHDA, SQIVND (reference sequence). This clonotype was seen a handful of times. Using RNA transcripts as the source, TCR beta CDR3 regions were amplified. First-round RT-PCR of the TCR CDR3 relied on the HTBI primer set. MiXCR was run by TCRdb on the multiplex PCR reads, yielding one entry per CDR3 protein. This sample carries 600,000 to 700,000 distinct CDR3 sequences, 40% to 55% of them seen once, and the ten largest clones take about 7%. Patients having uncontrolled infection, another autoimmune disease, pregnancy or lactation were not included.

The gene calls are TRBV19 and TRBJ2-5, with 11 bases matching TRBD2. The DNA matches TRBJ2-7 better at its end, which makes the J call doubtful. The sequencing sample was made of peripheral blood or thyroid tissue (not recorded which). This receptor was obtained from an adult man with Graves' disease, either hyperthyroidism or ophthalmopathy (not recorded which). CDR3: CASISGTSGPYEQYF. CDR3 sequence (DNA): TGTGCCAGTATTTCCGGGACTAGCGGCCCCTACGAGCAGTACTTC.